This TCR beta chain was profiled in a study of T cell responses to AZD1222 COVID-19 vaccine. With respect to this clone: The antigen remains unidentified.

Overall study findings and caveats: There were mostly white British donors and more females than males, and clonal diversity was possibly underestimated. Dominant CD4 TCR responses targeted spike regions 160-218 and 743-854. Baseline antibody screening turned up just a handful of seropositive AZD1222 recipients. No day 14 peak samples; only post-peak repertoires were characterized.

TCRdb keeps only in-frame clones here, not all; method: immunoSEQ multiplex PCR. The sample has about 81,000 clones, approximately 89% seen once. The source is an adult who received the AZD1222 COVID-19 vaccine. Sequencing was performed on peripheral blood, taken 28 days after the second AZD1222 dose.

CDR3 nucleotide sequence: TGCGCCAGCAGCCCGCTCACGGTGGGAGATACGCAGTATTTT. Translation gives CASSPLTVGDTQYF. This sequence joins TRBV5-1 and TRBJ2-3; D ambiguous. Germline CDR1 reads SGHRS; CDR2 reads YFSETQ. The CDR3 is 14 amino acids. V shed 4 bases and J shed 5 bases, with 14 bases lying between them.